One and the same sample provided the 32 T cell receptor beta chains below, sequenced in a study of T cell responses to AZD1222 COVID-19 vaccine. This table comes from immunoSEQ multiplex PCR, and its TCRdb copy is limited to in-frame clones, with some not included. The sample lists around 83,000 clones; roughly 82% were seen once. This specimen was peripheral blood, taken on day 0 of AZD1222 vaccination. The receptors were sampled from an adult in good health.

In this sample, this clone turned up a few times. This chain connects TRBV27 to TRBJ1-1, with a tentative D call TRBD1 (5 bases). Germline V gene sequence: CDR1 MNHEY, CDR2 SMNVEV (reference sequence). The CDR3 is made up of 15 amino acids. V was trimmed by 1 base and J by 6 bases, leaving 15 bases between them. CDR3 residues: CASSLFGGEKSEAFF. CDR3 in DNA: TGTGCCAGCAGTTTATTCGGGGGAGAAAAGTCTGAAGCTTTCTTT.

The J gene is TRBJ2-7, the V gene TRBV27; TRBD2 aligns across 7 bases. The V gene's germline CDR1 is MNHEY and CDR2 SMNVEV (reference sequence). The CDR3 has 15 amino acids. V gave up 8 bases and J gave up 2 bases; unmatched junction bases: 12. In DNA, the CDR3 is TGTGCCAGCGGCCCCGCGGGGGAGGCTCCCTACGAGCAGTACTTC. This codes for CASGPAGEAPYEQYF.

The genes are TRBV7-9 and TRBJ1-4; D is unresolved. The CDR3 consists of 15 residues. V dropped 1 base and J dropped 5 bases, with 11 bases sitting between them. Germline V lookup: CDR1 SEHNR, CDR2 FQNEAQ (reference sequence). CDR3 sequence (DNA): TGTGCCAGCAGCTTAGGTCCCCAGAAAAATGAAAAACTGTTTTTT. It translates to CASSLGPQKNEKLFF.

The chain recombines TRBV5-1 with TRBJ2-3, with 7 bases matching TRBD2. CDR1 is SGHRS, CDR2 YFSETQ, per germline. The V and J ends lost 6 bases and 4 bases, in that order; junction bases with no gene match: 11. CDR3 length: 15 residues. CDR3 protein: CASTLGGTLSDTQYF. Written as DNA, the CDR3 is TGCGCCAGCACTCTGGGGGGGACTCTTTCAGATACGCAGTATTTT.

The chain combines TRBV28 with TRBJ1-6; D ambiguous. This CDR3 has 17 amino acids. Germline CDR1 MDHEN, CDR2 SYDVKM. Deletions cut 4 bases from V and 7 bases from J, with 20 bases between. This chain's CDR3 is CASSWAPGSYDNSPLHF. CDR3 coding DNA: TGTGCCAGCAGTTGGGCCCCGGGATCGTACGACAATTCACCCCTCCACTTT.

This chain connects TRBV13 to TRBJ2-7; a possible D gene is TRBD1 (7 bases). CDR1 is PRHDT and CDR2 is FYEKMQ in the germline V gene (reference sequence). Deletions cut 7 bases from V and 3 bases from J, with 19 bases between. This CDR3 spans 15 amino acids. The CDR3 region has the DNA TGTGCCAGCACCAGGGGGGACGGAGGGTTCTACGAGCAGTACTTC. Protein: CASTRGDGGFYEQYF.

The chain carries TRBV4-1 and TRBJ2-3; 8 bases are a match to TRBD1. The V gene's germline CDR1 is MGHRA and CDR2 YSYEKL. This CDR3 contains 13 residues. V lost 1 base, J lost 11 bases, and 5 bases stayed unmatched. The CDR3 sequence is CASSQVGQGGQYF. CDR3 DNA sequence: TGCGCCAGCAGCCAAGTCGGACAGGGTGGGCAGTATTTT.

The table lists this clone with a count of one. The chain recombines TRBV11-2 with TRBJ1-2, with unresolved D. Germline V gene data show CDR1 as SGHAT and CDR2 as FQNNGV. V lost 4 bases to trimming and J lost 4 bases, with 16 bases between them. This CDR3 has 15 residues. CDR3 sequence: CASSSSGGDSYGYTF. CDR3 bases: TGTGCCAGCAGCTCCTCCGGTGGGGATAGCTATGGCTACACCTTC.

The chain recombines TRBV12-5 with TRBJ1-6; D not resolved. Per the germline V gene, CDR1 is LGHNT and CDR2 is FRNRAP. The CDR3 is made up of 13 amino acids. The ends were cut back, 1 base at V and 9 bases at J, with 7 bases in the middle. CDR3 coding DNA: TGTGCTAGTGGTTTGGAAATGGGTTCACCCCTCCACTTT. It encodes CASGLEMGSPLHF.

The chain recombines TRBV6-1 with TRBJ2-7, with TRBD1 matching 9 bases. Germline CDR1 and CDR2: MNHNS and SASEGT. V lost 1 base to trimming and J lost 4 bases; unmatched junction nucleotides: 5. The CDR3 length is 15 residues. This CDR3 reads CASSEVGTGIYEQYF. The CDR3 nucleotides are TGTGCCAGCAGTGAAGTCGGGACAGGGATATACGAGCAGTACTTC.

The genes are TRBV7-8 and TRBJ1-5; TRBD1 might be the D (6 bases). Germline V gene lookup returns CDR1 SGHVS and CDR2 FQNEAQ. The CDR3 loop spans 14 amino acids. V was pared by 5 bases and J by 0 bases, with 8 bases between. The CDR3 loop is CASSQGNSNQPQHF. The CDR3 DNA follows: TGTGCCAGCAGCCAGGGGAATAGCAATCAGCCCCAGCATTTT.

The chain is built from TRBV18 and TRBJ2-2; D ambiguous. The germline V and J ends were trimmed by 2 bases and 2 bases, with 0 bases remaining between them. The CDR3 consists of 12 residues. Germline V gene data show CDR1 as KGHSH and CDR2 as LQKENI. Written as DNA, the CDR3 is TGTGCCAGCTCACCAAACACCGGGGAGCTGTTTTTT. Protein: CASSPNTGELFF.

The gene calls are TRBV3-1 (or the pseudogene TRBV3-2) and TRBJ2-5, with D tentatively TRBD2 (7 bases). Germline V gene data show CDR1 as LGHDT and CDR2 as YNNKEL (reference sequence). CDR3 size: 16 residues. Trimming took 0 bases from V and 5 from J, leaving 16 bases between them. The CDR3 sequence: CASSQDLGGGRETQYF. CDR3 in DNA: TGTGCCAGCAGCCAAGATTTAGGGGGGGGCCGGGAGACCCAGTACTTC.

This chain joins TRBV19 and TRBJ1-1; D gene unclear. The CDR3 loop spans 12 amino acids. V was cut by 7 bases and J by 3 bases, with 9 bases left in between. CDR1 is LNHDA and CDR2 is SQIVND in the germline V gene (reference sequence). CDR3 region: CASIRMYTEAFF. The CDR3 DNA is TGTGCCAGTATCCGGATGTACACTGAAGCTTTCTTT.

J is TRBJ2-2 and V is TRBV16; no reliable D call. The germline V gene encodes CDR1 KGHSY and CDR2 FQNENV. CDR3 length: 15 residues. With 4 bases removed from V and 0 bases from J, the gap between germline ends came to 9 bases. The CDR3 region has the DNA TGTGCCAGCAGCCCCAACAGCGCGAACACCGGGGAGCTGTTTTTT. Translating gives CASSPNSANTGELFF. The full variable domain, its missing parts supplied by reference TRBV16 and TRBJ2-2, is GEEVAQTPKHLVRGEGQKAKLYCAPIKGHSYVFWYQQVLKNEFKFLISFQNENVFDETGMPKERFSAKCLPNSPCSLEIQATKLEDSAVYFCASSPNSANTGELFFGEGSRLTVL.

The chain uses TRBV18 and TRBJ2-7; 7 bases match TRBD2. Germline-derived CDR1 and CDR2 are KGHSH and LQKENI. Losses at the gene ends were 3 bases for V and 3 bases for J; bases not matched to a gene: 8. The CDR3 runs to 15 residues. The CDR3 DNA reads TGTGCCAGCTCACCCAAAGGCGGGAGTCACTACGAGCAGTACTTC. This translates into CASSPKGGSHYEQYF.

V gene TRBV27 combines with J gene TRBJ2-2; maybe TRBD1 (6 bases). CDR1 MNHEY and CDR2 SMNVEV come from the germline V gene (reference sequence). The CDR3 loop spans 16 amino acids. V lost 2 bases and J 4 bases, leaving 14 bases between the germline ends. CDR3 sequence reads: CASSLRGGVGTGELFF. The CDR3 region has the DNA TGTGCCAGCAGTTTACGTGGGGGCGTGGGCACCGGGGAGCTGTTTTTT.

The chain is built from TRBV19 and TRBJ2-1; 7 nucleotides match TRBD1. Losses at the gene ends were 5 bases for V and 5 bases for J; bases not matched to a gene: 15. Germline V gene lookup returns CDR1 LNHDA and CDR2 SQIVND (reference sequence). CDR3 length equals 17 residues. The CDR3 spells CASSQQRDSHENNEQFF. CDR3 nucleotides: TGTGCCAGTAGTCAACAACGGGACAGTCATGAAAACAATGAGCAGTTCTTC.

V and J are TRBV18 and TRBJ1-4; TRBD1 is a possible D gene (5 bases). The CDR3 runs to 16 residues. The V gene's germline CDR1 is KGHSH and CDR2 LQKENI. Between the trimmed V and J ends, which lost 0 bases and 0 bases, there was a span of 8 bases. CDR3 in DNA: TGTGCCAGCTCACCACCGACAGCGCCAACTAATGAAAAACTGTTTTTT. Protein: CASSPPTAPTNEKLFF.

The chain joins TRBV12-3 or TRBV12-4 to TRBJ2-5, with D possibly matching TRBD2 (6 bases). This CDR3 region has 13 residues. Trimming took 3 bases from V and 4 from J, leaving 9 bases between them. In DNA, the CDR3 is TGTGCCAGCAGTTTTAGCGGTTTAGAGACCCAGTACTTC. Amino acid sequence: CASSFSGLETQYF.

The chain links TRBV10-3 to TRBJ1-1; 10 bases are shared with TRBD1. The CDR3 is 14 residues long. The V segment lost 5 bases and the J segment 4 bases; nucleotides outside the gene matches: 4. Germline assignment: CDR1 ENHRY and CDR2 SYGVKD. The CDR3: CAISTGTGATEAFF. The CDR3 DNA reads as TGTGCCATCAGTACCGGGACAGGGGCCACTGAAGCTTTCTTT.

V usage is TRBV4-3 and J usage is TRBJ1-1, with D unclear. CDR1 and CDR2 (germline): LGHNA, YSLEER. The CDR3 has 13 amino acids. Trimming shortened V by 1 base and J by 10 bases, and 13 bases separated the two germline ends. The CDR3 sequence: CASSQVEGMGAFF. As DNA, the CDR3 is TGCGCCAGCAGCCAAGTCGAAGGGATGGGAGCTTTCTTT.

CDR3 nucleotide sequence: TGTGCCAGCAGCCAAGAAGTCAACGGGGCGACCCAGTACTTC. Translation gives CASSQEVNGATQYF. The chain links TRBV3-1 (or the pseudogene TRBV3-2) to TRBJ2-5, with D perhaps assigned TRBD1 or TRBD2 (5 bases each). Germline loops: CDR1 LGHDT, CDR2 YNNKEL (reference sequence). This CDR3 is built from 14 residues. Trimming stripped 0 bases from V and 7 bases from J, with 12 bases between.

Here the CDR3 reads CASGRGTGLRQYF. The CDR3 coding sequence is TGTGCTAGTGGCCGGGGGACAGGGTTGCGGCAGTATTTT. J is TRBJ2-3 and V is TRBV12-5; TRBD1 aligns across 9 bases. The CDR3 contains 13 residues. Germline CDR1 LGHNT, CDR2 FRNRAP. J lost 11 bases, V lost 6 bases, and 9 bases had no gene match.

This clone has just a few counts. The CDR3 loop reads CTSSQEEEVPDEQYF. Here the CDR3 DNA reads TGCACCAGCAGCCAAGAGGAGGAGGTTCCAGACGAGCAGTACTTC. The V call is TRBV1, the J call TRBJ2-7; the D call in the table, TRBD2, was not verified against the DNA. TRBV1 is recorded as a pseudogene. The CDR3 covers 15 residues.

This chain uses TRBV18 with TRBJ2-7, with 7 nucleotides matching TRBD1. V shed 4 bases, J shed 4 bases, and the junction held 7 bases outside the gene matches. This CDR3 contains 14 residues. The germline V gene has CDR1 KGHSH and CDR2 LQKENI. This CDR3 reads CASSRQGVGYEQYF. For the CDR3, the DNA is TGTGCCAGCTCACGGCAGGGGGTAGGATACGAGCAGTACTTC. Variable domain in full (rest from reference TRBV18 and TRBJ2-7): NAGVMQNPRHLVRRRGQEARLRCSPMKGHSHVYWYRQLPEEGLKFMVYLQKENIIDESGMPKERFSAEFPKEGPSILRIQQVVRGDSAAYFCASSRQGVGYEQYFGPGTRLTVT.

The CDR3 loop is CASSINWGTEAFF. In DNA form, the CDR3 reads TGTGCCAGTAGTATTAATTGGGGAACTGAAGCTTTCTTT. This sequence joins TRBV19 and TRBJ1-1; D unclear. The CDR3 runs 13 residues. CDR1 LNHDA and CDR2 SQIVND come from the germline V gene (reference sequence). The germline V and J ends were trimmed by 3 bases and 5 bases, with 10 bases remaining between them.

This rearrangement joins TRBV7-6 to TRBJ1-5, with D perhaps matching TRBD1 (5 bases). Trimming removed 3 bases from V and 5 bases from J, with 17 bases in between. Germline assignment: CDR1 SGHVS and CDR2 FNYEAQ. This CDR3 has 16 amino acids. This CDR3 is CASSLSAGSTYQPQHF. The CDR3 DNA sequence: TGTGCCAGCAGCTTGTCGGCAGGGAGTACTTATCAGCCCCAGCATTTT.

The J gene is TRBJ2-1, the V gene TRBV7-2; tentatively, D is TRBD1 (5 bases). The CDR3 has 13 residues. Trimming removed 6 bases from V and 4 bases from J, with 10 bases in between. From germline, CDR1 is SGHTA and CDR2 FQGNSA. For the CDR3, the DNA is TGTGCCAGCAGAGACAGTTTATACAATGAGCAGTTCTTC. This encodes CASRDSLYNEQFF.

This chain links TRBV19 with TRBJ1-1; the D is unclear. V dropped 1 base and J dropped 3 bases, with 9 bases sitting between them. This CDR3 has 14 residues. The V gene's germline CDR1 is LNHDA and CDR2 SQIVND (reference sequence). CDR3 bases: TGTGCCAGTAGTATAGTTTGGGCGTACACTGAAGCTTTCTTT. Residues: CASSIVWAYTEAFF.

This rearrangement joins TRBV24-1 to TRBJ2-3, with TRBD2 identical over 11 bases. After removal of 3 bases from V and 7 bases from J, the junction contained 11 bases not matched to a gene. Germline V gives CDR1 KGHDR, CDR2 SFDVKD. The CDR3 runs 17 residues. DNA of the CDR3: TGTGCCACCAGTGATGTTAATAGCGGGAGGGCCCGAAATACGCAGTATTTT. Its protein is CATSDVNSGRARNTQYF.

The chain joins TRBV25-1 to TRBJ2-2; 9 nucleotides line up with TRBD1. Germline CDR1 and CDR2: MGHDK and SYGVNS. The CDR3 runs to 15 residues. The V segment lost 1 base and the J segment 7 bases; nucleotides outside the gene matches: 4. Here the CDR3 reads CASSESRTGDGELFF. The CDR3 DNA is TGTGCCAGCAGTGAATCAAGGACAGGGGACGGGGAGCTGTTTTTT.